A single sample is the source of the 23 T cell receptor beta chains below, sequenced in a study of cytomegalovirus exposure and HLA in healthy donors. Primers included in the PCR were 60 Vbeta and 13 Jbeta primers. Clones were sequenced by immunoSEQ multiplex PCR, and TCRdb holds only the in-frame ones, with some missing. There are roughly 100,000 clones in the sample; around 15% occur only once, and over 0.65% lies in the top ten. The material sequenced was PBMCs. The receptors were sampled from a female donor in good health and CMV-seronegative.

V usage is TRBV7-8 and J usage is TRBJ2-5; D is unclear. V lost 5 bases, J lost 2 bases, and 15 bases lay in between. CDR1 and CDR2 (germline): SGHVS, FQNEAQ. The CDR3 has 15 residues. Written as DNA, the CDR3 is TGTGCCAGCAGCACCTCACCTATACCACAAGAGACCCAGTACTTC. Encoded protein: CASSTSPIPQETQYF.

Only a few counts were recorded for this clone. CDR3 sequence: CASSLASIGEQYF. In nucleotides, the CDR3 is TGCGCCAGCAGCTTGGCTAGCATTGGCGAGCAGTACTTC. The V gene is TRBV5-1, the J gene TRBJ2-7; perhaps TRBD2 as D (5 bases). The CDR3 extends over 13 amino acids. V gave up 0 bases and J gave up 6 bases, with 10 bases separating them. Looked up from germline, CDR1 is SGHRS and CDR2 is YFSETQ. The full variable domain, completed using reference TRBV5-1 and TRBJ2-7, is KAGVTQTPRYLIKTRGQQVTLSCSPISGHRSVSWYQQTPGQGLQFLFEYFSETQRNKGNFPGRFSGRQFSNSRSEMNVSTLELGDSALYLCASSLASIGEQYFGPGTRLTVT.

This clone was seen a few times. The chain links TRBV19 to TRBJ1-5, with D possibly TRBD1 on 6 matching bases. Germline V gene sequence: CDR1 LNHDA, CDR2 SQIVND (reference sequence). This CDR3 has 15 residues. Trimming left V 5 bases short and J 5 bases short, with 16 bases between. The CDR3 bases are TGTGCCAGTAGTCCCCCACAGGGTCGGTATCAGCCCCAGCATTTT. This translates into CASSPPQGRYQPQHF.

The sample holds a few counts of this clone. The chain couples TRBV5-6 to TRBJ2-7, with 8 bases aligning to TRBD1. Germline V gene data show CDR1 as SGHDT and CDR2 as YYEEEE. The CDR3 is 13 residues long. Trimming cost V 4 bases and J 3 bases; bases outside gene matches: 3. The CDR3, as DNA: TGTGCCAGCAGCGGAGGGACAGGCTACGAGCAGTACTTC. It specifies CASSGGTGYEQYF.

The chain uses TRBV10-1 and TRBJ2-7; 8 bases match TRBD1. There are 14 residues in the CDR3. Per germline, CDR1 WNHNN and CDR2 SYGVQD (reference sequence). V lost 6 bases, J lost 2 bases, and 6 bases stayed unmatched. The CDR3 DNA reads TGCGCCAGCAGAGCCGGGACAGGACCCTACGAGCAGTACTTC. It specifies CASRAGTGPYEQYF.

The chain couples TRBV29-1 to TRBJ1-2; 9 bases fit TRBD1. This CDR3 has 14 residues. Germline V gene data show CDR1 as SQVTM and CDR2 as ANQGSEA. The junction had 6 bases not matched to a gene; V was cut back by 6 bases and J by 1 base. The CDR3 nucleotides are TGCAGCGTACCTAGACAGGGGGATAACTATGGCTACACCTTC. This translates into CSVPRQGDNYGYTF.

This clone was seen a handful of times. The chain combines TRBV19 with TRBJ1-1; D call uncertain. Germline assignment: CDR1 LNHDA and CDR2 SQIVND (reference sequence). This CDR3 contains 15 residues. Trimming took off 3 bases at V and 1 base at J, with 12 bases between the two ends. This CDR3 reads CASSIFGLQNTEAFF. The CDR3 coding sequence is TGTGCCAGTAGTATCTTTGGACTTCAGAACACTGAAGCTTTCTTT.

This rearrangement joins TRBV15 to TRBJ1-2, with unresolved D. V was pared by 0 bases and J by 8 bases, with 10 bases between. This CDR3 spans 13 amino acids. The germline gives CDR1 LNHNV, CDR2 YYDKDF (reference sequence). This chain's CDR3 is CATSRDRTVGYTF. The CDR3, as DNA: TGTGCCACCAGCAGAGATCGAACAGTCGGCTACACCTTC. The full variable domain, rest sourced from reference TRBV15 and TRBJ1-2, is DAMVIQNPRYQVTQFGKPVTLSCSQTLNHNVMYWYQQKSSQAPKLLFHYYDKDFNNEADTPDNFQSRRPNTSFCFLDIRSPGLGDTAMYLCATSRDRTVGYTFGSGTRLTVV.

The genes are TRBV20-1 and TRBJ2-1; no definite D call. V was trimmed by 3 bases and J by 7 bases, leaving 4 bases between them. There are 10 residues in the CDR3. The germline gives CDR1 DFQATT, CDR2 SNEGSKA (reference sequence). CDR3 DNA sequence: TGCAGTGCTAGGGAGAATGAGCAGTTCTTC. Translating it yields CSARENEQFF.

The genes are TRBV27 and TRBJ2-1, with D possibly matching TRBD2 (6 bases). Germline lookup yields CDR1 MNHEY and CDR2 SMNVEV (reference sequence). V was shortened by 5 bases and J by 4 bases, with 15 bases between the two germline ends. The CDR3 has 15 residues. CDR3 sequence reads: CASSPYGRSYNEQFF. The CDR3 DNA follows: TGTGCCAGCAGTCCCTACGGGAGAAGTTACAATGAGCAGTTCTTC.

V is TRBV27 and J is TRBJ2-7; TRBD2 matches at 12 bases. V shed 4 bases, J shed 3 bases, and the junction held 13 bases outside the gene matches. Germline lookup yields CDR1 MNHEY and CDR2 SMNVEV (reference sequence). This CDR3 is 18 amino acids long. The CDR3 here is CASSSRRLGLAGNYEQYF. The DNA for the CDR3 is TGTGCCAGCAGTTCAAGAAGATTAGGACTAGCGGGGAACTACGAGCAGTACTTC.

This clone was counted only a few times. The chain recombines TRBV7-9 with TRBJ1-1; TRBD1 is a possible D gene (5 bases). V was shortened by 1 base and J by 3 bases, with 18 bases between the two germline ends. From germline, CDR1 is SEHNR and CDR2 FQNEAQ (reference sequence). The CDR3 covers 17 residues. This CDR3 reads CASSLGEGRPTDTEAFF. The DNA of the CDR3 is TGTGCCAGCAGCTTAGGGGAGGGGCGGCCGACGGACACTGAAGCTTTCTTT.

This clone has a handful of counts. This chain links TRBV7-2 with TRBJ2-7; 8 nucleotides match TRBD2. Germline CDR1 is SGHTA and CDR2 is FQGNSA. The trim removed 6 bases at V and 3 bases at J, leaving 7 bases unmatched. The CDR3 is 14 amino acids. The CDR3 DNA sequence: TGTGCCAGCAGTCCCGGACTAGCCCTCTACGAGCAGTACTTC. As protein: CASSPGLALYEQYF.

This clone has just a few counts. The genes are TRBV29-1 and TRBJ1-5; TRBD1 agrees at 7 bases. CDR1 and CDR2 from the germline V gene are SQVTM and ANQGSEA. The CDR3 contains 13 residues. Trimming took 6 bases from V and 4 from J; bases not matched to a gene: 6. The chain's CDR3 is CSVGGQQNQPQHF. CDR3 DNA: TGCAGCGTGGGGGGACAGCAAAATCAGCCCCAGCATTTT.

This clone showed up just a few times. This rearrangement joins TRBV6-5 to TRBJ2-5, with a weak D call TRBD1 (6 bases). CDR1 and CDR2 (germline): MNHEY, SVGAGI. With 0 bases removed from V and 6 bases from J, the gap between germline ends came to 14 bases. The CDR3 runs to 15 residues. Here the CDR3 DNA reads TGTGCCAGCAGTTACTCGGGCCTACAGGGAAAGACCCAGTACTTC. It codes for CASSYSGLQGKTQYF.

The chain is built from TRBV6-5 and TRBJ2-7, with TRBD2 matching 9 bases. V gave up 3 bases and J gave up 4 bases; unmatched junction bases: 7. The CDR3 is 15 residues long. The V gene's germline CDR1 is MNHEY and CDR2 SVGAGI. The CDR3 sequence: CASSYGSSGMYEQYF. The CDR3, as DNA: TGTGCCAGCAGTTATGGATCTAGCGGGATGTACGAGCAGTACTTC.

The chain has TRBV28 and TRBJ1-4, with a possible D match to TRBD1 (5 bases). The CDR3 covers 14 residues. V was cut by 5 bases and J by 3 bases, with 10 bases left in between. Germline loops: CDR1 MDHEN, CDR2 SYDVKM. Here the CDR3 DNA reads TGTGCCAGCAGTCGGGGGAACGCTAATGAAAAACTGTTTTTT. Protein: CASSRGNANEKLFF.

The chain is built from TRBV4-1 and TRBJ1-3; a possible D gene is TRBD1 (6 bases). Per germline, CDR1 MGHRA and CDR2 YSYEKL. The CDR3 extends over 17 amino acids. V was shortened by 4 bases and J by 0 bases, with 16 bases between the two germline ends. CDR3 loop: CASSPTGTRSSGNTIYF. The CDR3 nucleotides are TGCGCCAGCAGCCCTACCGGGACACGGAGCTCTGGAAACACCATATATTTT.

The chain employs TRBV6-6 and TRBJ2-5, with 12 nucleotides matching TRBD2. The germline V gene has CDR1 MNHNY and CDR2 SVGAGI (reference sequence). The J segment lost 0 bases and the V segment lost 7 bases, leaving 6 bases of the junction unmatched. The CDR3 length is 16 residues. The CDR3 here is CASMASGGEYQETQYF. The DNA for the CDR3 is TGTGCCAGCATGGCTAGCGGGGGGGAGTACCAAGAGACCCAGTACTTC.

The V call is TRBV30, the J call TRBJ2-3; D uncertain. The CDR3 is made up of 11 amino acids. Between the trimmed V and J ends, which lost 4 bases and 9 bases, there was a span of 11 bases. The germline V gene has CDR1 GTSNPN and CDR2 SVGIG (reference sequence). The CDR3 DNA reads as TGTGCCTGGACCGACTTGTACACGCAGTATTTT. It yields the protein CAWTDLYTQYF.

This clone was seen only a few times. The rearrangement joins TRBV28 to TRBJ2-7, with a weak D call TRBD1 (7 bases). Trimming cost V 1 base and J 3 bases, with 16 bases left between them. The CDR3 sequence is 16 residues long. From germline, CDR1 is MDHEN and CDR2 SYDVKM. The DNA for the CDR3 is TGTGCCAGCAGTTTATACAGGGGACTGTGGAGCTACGAGCAGTACTTC. Amino acid sequence: CASSLYRGLWSYEQYF.

This chain uses TRBV7-3 with TRBJ2-1, with TRBD2 as a possible D gene (6 bases). V was cut by 1 base and J by 7 bases, with 20 bases left in between. Germline-derived CDR1 and CDR2 are SGHTA and FQGTGA. The CDR3 is made up of 17 amino acids. This CDR3 reads CASSLIASASEKNEQFF. The CDR3 nucleotides are TGTGCCAGCAGCTTAATCGCCTCGGCTAGCGAAAAAAATGAGCAGTTCTTC. Looking up the rest from reference TRBV7-3 and TRBJ2-1 gives the full variable domain: GAGVSQTPSNKVTEKGKYVELRCDPISGHTALYWYRQSLGQGPEFLIYFQGTGAADDSGLPNDRFFAVRPEGSVSTLKIQRTERGDSAVYLCASSLIASASEKNEQFFGPGTRLTVL.

The chain combines TRBV5-1 with TRBJ2-7; the match to TRBD2 covers 9 bases. The trim removed 1 base at V and 6 bases at J, leaving 5 bases unmatched. CDR3 size: 14 residues. Germline lookup yields CDR1 SGHRS and CDR2 YFSETQ. The DNA for the CDR3 is TGCGCCAGCAGCTTGCCGGGACTAGCTCCCGAGCAGTACTTC. Its protein product is CASSLPGLAPEQYF.